This TCR beta chain comes out of a study of shared clonotypes between healthy human individuals. Regarding the study as a whole: Clonotypes shared by all four donors outscored non-shared clonotypes in generation probability.

About this clone: Its antigen is as yet unknown.

The CDR3 has 15 amino acids. V lost 7 bases and J 3 bases, leaving 22 bases between the germline ends. Germline loops: CDR1 SQVTM, CDR2 ANQGSEA. The repertoire was sequenced with immunoSEQ multiplex PCR; TCRdb's copy has only in-frame clones and lacks some. The data show approximately 700,000 clones, around three quarters seen once. The donor cohort consisted entirely of Caucasian adults residing in Nashville, Tennessee. V gene TRBV29-1 combines with J gene TRBJ2-7, with D tentatively TRBD2 (5 bases). The receptor's source is a woman aged 25 to 39 in good health. The sequenced material came from memory CD4+ T cells sorted from blood. Subset denoted: CD45RA-negative fraction. CDR3 in DNA: TGCAGCGCCCGCCAGCGAGCGACTGGAGGCTACGAGCAGTACTTC. This translates into CSARQRATGGYEQYF.